Reported below is one T cell receptor beta chain. This specimen comes from a study of control samples from healthy donors and cancer patients. Only in-frame clones appear in the TCRdb table, and some are missing; sequencing was by immunoSEQ multiplex PCR. The sample lists about 140,000 clones, roughly 89% occurring once. The CDR3 loop spans 15 amino acids. V dropped 0 bases and J dropped 2 bases, with 12 bases sitting between them. Germline CDR1 and CDR2: SGHKS and YYEKEE (reference sequence). The sequencing sample was made of blood. The receptor was isolated from a man aged 25 to 40 in good health. The rearrangement uses TRBV5-5 and TRBJ2-7; D may match TRBD1 or TRBD2 (5 bases each). CDR3 residues: CASSLAGTATYEQYF. The CDR3 DNA is TGTGCCAGCAGCTTGGCGGGGACGGCCACCTACGAGCAGTACTTC. Using reference TRBV5-5 and TRBJ2-7 for the parts outside the CDR3, the full variable domain is DAGVTQSPTHLIKTRGQQVTLRCSPISGHKSVSWYQQVLGQGPQFIFQYYEKEERGRGNFPDRFSARQFPNYSSELNVNALLLGDSALYLCASSLAGTATYEQYFGPGTRLTVT.